The rows below give T cell receptor beta chains drawn from one sample of a study of blood T cell repertoires in COVID-19. Measured with immunoSEQ multiplex PCR; TCRdb has only the in-frame clones, and not every one. The repertoire includes 95,000 to 110,000 clones, about 79% of them detected once, and approximately 3.3% sits in the top ten. The material sequenced was peripheral blood. Every receptor here comes from a woman older than 75 with active or convalescent COVID-19. CDR3s leave out the opening cysteine and the closing phenylalanine or tryptophan. Each record gives: V gene, J gene, CDR3 protein.

>TRBV9|TRBJ1-1
ASGNAGTPAF
>TRBV7-2|TRBJ1-5
ASSLAGTGGNQPQH
>TRBV7-2|TRBJ2-3
ASSQRTGGADTQY
>TRBV2|TRBJ1-1
ASSEAARNTEAF
>TRBV28|TRBJ1-1
ASSSTRGEAF
>TRBV10-3|TRBJ1-6
AISEQGSRNNSPLH
>TRBV5-5|TRBJ2-1
ASSLGGGRAENEQF
>TRBV5-1|TRBJ1-4
ASSLVAGGNEKLF
>TRBV9|TRBJ1-6
ASSVSNSPLH
>TRBV28|TRBJ2-7
ASSLRGRVSYEQY
>TRBV28|TRBJ1-1
ASSPSNAKGRTEAF
>TRBV7-9|TRBJ2-1
ASSSSEGESYNEQF
>TRBV2|TRBJ2-6
ASRAGTGVSSGANVLT
>TRBV10-3|TRBJ1-6
AISEGGSSSPLH
>TRBV18|TRBJ2-7
ASSPTAGGPGEQY
>TRBV7-2|TRBJ1-6
ASSQGLSPLH
>TRBV19|TRBJ2-7
ASSITSSYEQY
>TRBV3-1/TRBV3-2|TRBJ2-7
ASSQDVLAGGLYEQY
>TRBV7-9|TRBJ2-7
ASSTSLGGRVSYEQY
>TRBV5-1|TRBJ1-4
ASSLRGQPNEKLF
>TRBV2|TRBJ1-3
ASSGGSGNTIY
>TRBV2|TRBJ1-5
ASSKRESQPQH
>TRBV6-5|TRBJ2-3
ASSTTGSGDTQY
>TRBV6-2/TRBV6-3|TRBJ2-1
ASSYGASGIGWQF
>TRBV28|TRBJ2-2
ASSKRLAGVGELF
>TRBV18|TRBJ1-1
ASSPGQGKVTEAF
>TRBV23-1|TRBJ2-3
ASSHDIHWRTSGKGDTQY
>TRBV19|TRBJ2-1
ASSMRLAGPLEQF
>TRBV3-1/TRBV3-2|TRBJ2-5
ASSQDRGFSWTGLKETQY
>TRBV4-3|TRBJ2-2
ASSQDRSTGELF
>TRBV7-2|TRBJ2-7
ASSLEAVQYEQY
>TRBV19|TRBJ2-2
ASSIVEGSTGELF
>TRBV7-8|TRBJ2-7
ASSKAGSQAYEQY
>TRBV11-2|TRBJ1-5
ASSLEGGQGRGWGNQPQH
>TRBV7-3|TRBJ1-1
ASSLSPTGQAF
>TRBV5-4|TRBJ2-5
ASSLGLAGQETQY
>TRBV7-3|TRBJ2-7
ASSLGQPYEQY
>TRBV5-1|TRBJ2-3
ASSLGRGGTDTQY
>TRBV5-1|TRBJ2-5
ASSEMTSGQETQY
>TRBV5-4|TRBJ2-1
ASRQAGTAYNEQF
>TRBV5-1|TRBJ1-2
ASSRDRGLEGYT
>TRBV5-4|TRBJ1-2
ASSHNTDGYT